The source of this TCR beta chain is a study of shared clonotypes between healthy human individuals. Study information: CD4 naive and CD4 memory each took three plates per donor, while CD8 naive took two and CD8 memory one.

Each cell subset's genomic DNA was divided evenly among several immunoSEQ plates. TCRdb keeps only in-frame clones here, not all; method: immunoSEQ multiplex PCR. The sample yields about 2 million clones, about 95% seen once. Positively selected for CCR7, the CD45RO-negative cells used as naive CD8 cells excluded terminally differentiated effector memory CD45RA+ cells. The CDR3 is made up of 16 amino acids. From germline, CDR1 is SNHLY and CDR2 FYNNEI. V was trimmed by 0 bases and J by 2 bases, leaving 12 bases between them. The receptor's source is a man between 18 and 35 years old in good health. The gene calls are TRBV2 and TRBJ2-3; D assignment may be TRBD1 or TRBD2 (5 bases each). The sample consisted of naive CD8+ T cells sorted from blood. CDR3 nucleotides: TGTGCCAGCAGTGAAGCGCTTACGGGACCCACAGATACGCAGTATTTT. This gives the protein CASSEALTGPTDTQYF.